This TCR beta chain came from a study of T cell repertoires in cytomegalovirus infection. Study background: In public TCR beta signatures, there were indications of both CMV infection and matching HLA type.

TCRdb processed the reads anew with MiXCR; each CDR3 protein has one entry. The sample lists approximately 180,000 distinct CDR3 sequences, 8% to 10% occurring once. This clonotype was counted ten times or more. Its antigen is undetermined. Looked up from germline, CDR1 is SQVTM and CDR2 is ANQGSEA. The V segment lost 7 bases and the J segment 0 bases; nucleotides outside the gene matches: 4. This CDR3 spans 14 amino acids. Findings and caveats of the study: Ex vivo, HLA-C-restricted CMV-specific TCR beta clonotypes prevailed over the rest of the response.

The chain has TRBV29-1 and TRBJ2-1, with 9 positions matching TRBD2. This receptor was identified in a human donor in good health (CMV status not recorded). Some clones in this sample may be carry-over from other donors' samples. The sequenced sample consisted of PBMCs. CDR3 nucleotide sequence: TGCAGCGCCAGACTAGCGGACTCCTACAATGAGCAGTTCTTC. This sequence encodes CSARLADSYNEQFF.